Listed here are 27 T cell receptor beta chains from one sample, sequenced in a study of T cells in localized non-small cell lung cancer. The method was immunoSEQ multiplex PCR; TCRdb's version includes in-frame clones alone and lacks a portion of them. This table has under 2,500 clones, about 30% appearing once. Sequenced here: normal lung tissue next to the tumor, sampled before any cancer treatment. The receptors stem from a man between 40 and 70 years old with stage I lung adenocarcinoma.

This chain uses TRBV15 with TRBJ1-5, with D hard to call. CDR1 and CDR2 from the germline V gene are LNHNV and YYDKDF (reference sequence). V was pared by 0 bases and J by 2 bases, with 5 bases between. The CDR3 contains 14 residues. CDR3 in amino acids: CATSRDPGNQPQHF. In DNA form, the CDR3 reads TGTGCCACCAGCAGAGATCCGGGCAATCAGCCCCAGCATTTT.

The CDR3 sequence is CASSQAGELFF. In DNA, the CDR3 is TGCGCCAGCAGTCAAGCCGGGGAGCTGTTTTTT. This chain uses TRBV10-1 with TRBJ2-2; D gene unclear. The CDR3 consists of 11 residues. V lost 5 bases, J lost 6 bases, and 4 bases lay in between. Germline values: CDR1 WNHNN, CDR2 SYGVQD (reference sequence).

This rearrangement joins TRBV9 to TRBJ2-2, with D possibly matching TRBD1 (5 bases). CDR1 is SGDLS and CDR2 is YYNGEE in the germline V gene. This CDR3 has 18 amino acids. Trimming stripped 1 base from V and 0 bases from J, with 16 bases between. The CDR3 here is CASSVTLFQGSNTGELFF. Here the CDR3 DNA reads TGTGCCAGCAGCGTAACACTATTTCAGGGATCGAACACCGGGGAGCTGTTTTTT.

For the CDR3, the DNA is TGTGCCAGTAGTATCTCAGGGGGAGATTCACCCCTCCACTTT. Amino acids: CASSISGGDSPLHF. The chain uses TRBV19 and TRBJ1-6; 7 bases are a match to TRBD1. CDR3 length equals 14 residues. The V gene's germline CDR1 is LNHDA and CDR2 SQIVND (reference sequence). Losses at the gene ends were 3 bases for V and 8 bases for J; bases not matched to a gene: 4.

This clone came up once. The chain's CDR3 is CASSPGQRNIQYF. CDR3 bases: TGTGCCAGCTCACCGGGACAGCGAAACATTCAGTACTTC. The chain couples TRBV18 to TRBJ2-4, with 7 bases that match TRBD1. The CDR3 is made up of 13 amino acids. Germline CDR1 and CDR2: KGHSH and LQKENI. V lost 3 bases, J lost 6 bases, and 2 bases stayed unmatched.

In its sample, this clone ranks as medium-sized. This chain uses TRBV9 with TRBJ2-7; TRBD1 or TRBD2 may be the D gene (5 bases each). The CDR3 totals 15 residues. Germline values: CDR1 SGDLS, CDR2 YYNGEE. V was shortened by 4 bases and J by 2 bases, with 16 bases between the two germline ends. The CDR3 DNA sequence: TGTGCCAGCAGCCAAGGGCAGGGACCTACCTACGAGCAGTACTTC. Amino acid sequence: CASSQGQGPTYEQYF.

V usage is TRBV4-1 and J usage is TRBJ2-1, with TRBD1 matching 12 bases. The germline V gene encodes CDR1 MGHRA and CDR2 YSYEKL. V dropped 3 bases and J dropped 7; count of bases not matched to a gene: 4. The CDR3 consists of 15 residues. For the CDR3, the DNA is TGCGCCAGCAGCCACCCGGGACAGGGGGCGAATGAGCAGTTCTTC. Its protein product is CASSHPGQGANEQFF.

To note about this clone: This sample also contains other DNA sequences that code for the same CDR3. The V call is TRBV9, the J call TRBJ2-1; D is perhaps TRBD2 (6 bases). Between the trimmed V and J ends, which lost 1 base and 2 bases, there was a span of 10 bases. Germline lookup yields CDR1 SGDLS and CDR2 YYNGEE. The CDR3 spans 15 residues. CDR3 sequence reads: CASSVLAETYNEQFF. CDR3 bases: TGTGCCAGCAGCGTATTAGCGGAAACCTACAATGAGCAGTTCTTC.

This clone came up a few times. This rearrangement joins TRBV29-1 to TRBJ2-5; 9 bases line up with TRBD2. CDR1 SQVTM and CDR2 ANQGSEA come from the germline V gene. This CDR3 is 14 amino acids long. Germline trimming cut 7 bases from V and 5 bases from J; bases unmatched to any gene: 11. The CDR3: CSAKRGALWETQYF. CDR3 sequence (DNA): TGCAGCGCGAAGCGGGGGGCACTCTGGGAGACCCAGTACTTC.

CDR3 sequence reads: CASSVDRVPSYNSPLHF. The DNA for the CDR3 is TGTGCCAGCAGCGTAGACAGGGTCCCCTCCTATAATTCACCCCTCCACTTT. V and J are TRBV9 and TRBJ1-6; D is possibly TRBD1 (6 bases). Germline CDR1 SGDLS, CDR2 YYNGEE. V was pared by 0 bases and J by 0 bases, with 10 bases between. The CDR3 covers 17 residues.

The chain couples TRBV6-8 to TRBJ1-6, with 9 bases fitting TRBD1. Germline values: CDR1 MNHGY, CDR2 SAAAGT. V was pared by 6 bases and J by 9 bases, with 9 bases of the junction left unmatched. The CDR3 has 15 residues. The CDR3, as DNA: TGTGCCAGCAGCGTTATGGGACAGGGCGGTTCACCCCTCCACTTT. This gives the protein CASSVMGQGGSPLHF.

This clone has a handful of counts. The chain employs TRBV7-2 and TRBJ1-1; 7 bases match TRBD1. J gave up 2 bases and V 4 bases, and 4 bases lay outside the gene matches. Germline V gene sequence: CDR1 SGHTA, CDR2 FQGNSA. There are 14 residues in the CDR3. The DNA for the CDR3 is TGTGCCAGCAGCTGGACAGGTCCCAACACTGAAGCTTTCTTT. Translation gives CASSWTGPNTEAFF.

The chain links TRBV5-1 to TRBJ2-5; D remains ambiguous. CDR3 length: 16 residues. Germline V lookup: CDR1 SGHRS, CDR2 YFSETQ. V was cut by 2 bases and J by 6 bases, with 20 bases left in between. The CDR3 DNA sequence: TGCGCCAGCAGCTTCGGGTCCGCGAGCGTCGGGCAGACCCAGTACTTC. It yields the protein CASSFGSASVGQTQYF.

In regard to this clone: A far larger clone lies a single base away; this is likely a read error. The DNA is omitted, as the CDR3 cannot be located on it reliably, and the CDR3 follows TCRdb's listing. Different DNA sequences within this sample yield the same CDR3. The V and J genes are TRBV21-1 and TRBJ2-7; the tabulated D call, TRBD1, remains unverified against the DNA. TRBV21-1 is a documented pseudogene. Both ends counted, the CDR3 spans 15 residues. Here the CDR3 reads CASSVGQGSSYEQYF.

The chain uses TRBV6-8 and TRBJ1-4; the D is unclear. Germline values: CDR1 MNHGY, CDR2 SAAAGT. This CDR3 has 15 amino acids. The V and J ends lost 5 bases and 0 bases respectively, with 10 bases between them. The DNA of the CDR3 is TGTGCCAGCAGTCGGGCCCGATCAACTAATGAAAAACTGTTTTTT. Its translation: CASSRARSTNEKLFF.

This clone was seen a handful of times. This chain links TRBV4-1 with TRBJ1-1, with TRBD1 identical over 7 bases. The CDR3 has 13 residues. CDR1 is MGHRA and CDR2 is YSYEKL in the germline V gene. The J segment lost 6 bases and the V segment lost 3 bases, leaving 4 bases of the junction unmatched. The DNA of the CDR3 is TGCGCCAGCAGCCATGCCGGGACAGCTGAAGCTTTCTTT. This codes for CASSHAGTAEAFF.

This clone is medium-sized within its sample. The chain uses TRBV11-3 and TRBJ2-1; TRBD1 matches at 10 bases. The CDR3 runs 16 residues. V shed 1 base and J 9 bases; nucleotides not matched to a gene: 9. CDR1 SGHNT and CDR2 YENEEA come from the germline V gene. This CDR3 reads CASSLVGTGASAEQFF. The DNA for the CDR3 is TGTGCCAGCAGCTTAGTAGGGACAGGGGCCTCAGCTGAGCAGTTCTTC.

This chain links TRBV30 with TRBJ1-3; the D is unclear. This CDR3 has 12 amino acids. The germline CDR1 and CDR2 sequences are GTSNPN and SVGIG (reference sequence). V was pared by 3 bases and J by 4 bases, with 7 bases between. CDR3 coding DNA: TGTGCCTGGAGGTCGGAAGGAAACACCATATATTTT. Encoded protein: CAWRSEGNTIYF.

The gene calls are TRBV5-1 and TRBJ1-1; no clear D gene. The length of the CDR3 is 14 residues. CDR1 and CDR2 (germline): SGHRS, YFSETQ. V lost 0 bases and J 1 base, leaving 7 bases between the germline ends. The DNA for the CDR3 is TGCGCCAGCAGCTTGGACGGTCCGAACACTGAAGCTTTCTTT. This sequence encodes CASSLDGPNTEAFF.

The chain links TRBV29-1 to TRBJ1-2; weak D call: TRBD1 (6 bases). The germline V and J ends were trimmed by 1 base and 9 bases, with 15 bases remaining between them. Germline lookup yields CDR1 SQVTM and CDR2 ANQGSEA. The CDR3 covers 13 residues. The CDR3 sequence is CSVEVPGGASYTF. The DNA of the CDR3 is TGCAGCGTTGAAGTTCCGGGGGGCGCGAGCTACACCTTC.

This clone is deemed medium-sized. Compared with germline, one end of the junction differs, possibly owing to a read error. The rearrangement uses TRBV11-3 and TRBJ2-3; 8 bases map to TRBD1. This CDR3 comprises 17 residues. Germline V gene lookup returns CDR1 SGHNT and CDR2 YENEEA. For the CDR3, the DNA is TGTGCTAGCAGCTTATCCGTGACAGGGGTGGGCACAGATACGCAGTATTTT. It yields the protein CASSLSVTGVGTDTQYF.

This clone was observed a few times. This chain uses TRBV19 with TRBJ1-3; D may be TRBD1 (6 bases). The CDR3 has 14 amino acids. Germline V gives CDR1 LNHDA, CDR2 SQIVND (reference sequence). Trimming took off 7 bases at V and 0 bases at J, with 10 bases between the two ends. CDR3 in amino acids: CASIGQSSGNTIYF. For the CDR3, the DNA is TGTGCCAGTATCGGACAGAGCTCTGGAAACACCATATATTTT.

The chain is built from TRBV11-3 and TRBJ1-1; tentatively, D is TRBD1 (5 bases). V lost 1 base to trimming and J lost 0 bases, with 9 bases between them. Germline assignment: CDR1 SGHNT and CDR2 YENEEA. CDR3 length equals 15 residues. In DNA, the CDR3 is TGTGCCAGCAGCTTAGTGTCGGGGGTGAACACTGAAGCTTTCTTT. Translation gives CASSLVSGVNTEAFF. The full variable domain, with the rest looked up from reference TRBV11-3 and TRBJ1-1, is EAGVVQSPRYKIIEKKQPVAFWCNPISGHNTLYWYLQNLGQGPELLIRYENEEAVDDSQLPKDRFSAERLKGVDSTLKIQPAELGDSAVYLCASSLVSGVNTEAFFGQGTRLTVV.

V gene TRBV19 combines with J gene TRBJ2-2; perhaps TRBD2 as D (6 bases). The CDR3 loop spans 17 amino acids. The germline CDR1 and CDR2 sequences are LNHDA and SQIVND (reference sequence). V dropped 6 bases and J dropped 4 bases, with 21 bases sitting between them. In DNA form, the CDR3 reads TGTGCCAGTAGGGGGGGATGGGTAGGCGAGATCACCGGGGAGCTGTTTTTT. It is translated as CASRGGWVGEITGELFF.

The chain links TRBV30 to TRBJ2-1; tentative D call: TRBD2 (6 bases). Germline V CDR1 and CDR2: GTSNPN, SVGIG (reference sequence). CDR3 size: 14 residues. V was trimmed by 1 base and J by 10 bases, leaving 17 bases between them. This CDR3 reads CAWSAGLGESEQFF. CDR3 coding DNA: TGTGCCTGGAGTGCGGGACTTGGGGAGTCGGAGCAGTTCTTC. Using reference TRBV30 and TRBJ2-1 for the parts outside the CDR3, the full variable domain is SQTIHQWPATLVQPVGSPLSLECTVEGTSNPNLYWYRQAAGRGLQLLFYSVGIGQISSEVPQNLSASRPQDRQFILSSKKLLLSDSGFYLCAWSAGLGESEQFFGPGTRLTVL.

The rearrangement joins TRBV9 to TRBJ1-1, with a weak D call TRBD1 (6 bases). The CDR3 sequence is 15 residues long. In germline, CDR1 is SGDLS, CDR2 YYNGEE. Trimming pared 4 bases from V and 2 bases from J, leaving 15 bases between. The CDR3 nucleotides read TGTGCCAGCAGCCCGCTGGGGGGCTATAACACTGAAGCTTTCTTT. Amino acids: CASSPLGGYNTEAFF.

CDR3 in amino acids: CASSPEKGGGGYTF. The DNA of the CDR3 is TGTGCCAGCTCACCGGAGAAAGGCGGGGGTGGCTACACCTTC. The chain employs TRBV18 and TRBJ1-2, with a tentative D call TRBD1 (5 bases). The germline CDR1 and CDR2 sequences are KGHSH and LQKENI. CDR3 length: 14 amino acids. V dropped 3 bases and J dropped 7 bases, with 15 bases sitting between them.